One sample yielded the 20 T cell receptor beta chains listed below, sequenced in a study of Graves' ophthalmopathy and Graves' hyperthyroidism. RNA served as the template for amplifying TCR beta CDR3 regions. The library came from an HTBI-primed first-round RT-PCR and a second-round multiplex PCR. TCRdb redid the calling of the multiplex PCR reads with MiXCR, one entry per CDR3 protein. Of over a million distinct CDR3 sequences detected, 36% appear once; the ten largest clones hold around 10%. Sequencing input: peripheral blood or thyroid tissue (not recorded which). These receptors came from an adult man with Graves' hyperthyroidism.

The rearrangement links TRBV30 to TRBJ2-6; tentatively, D is TRBD1 (6 bases). This CDR3 is 14 amino acids long. Germline lookup yields CDR1 GTSNPN and CDR2 SVGIG (reference sequence). V lost 4 bases, J lost 4 bases, and 11 bases lay in between. The CDR3 reads CAWIQGDGANVLTF. The CDR3, as DNA: TGTGCCTGGATACAGGGTGACGGGGCCAACGTCCTGACTTTC.

This chain connects TRBV7-2 to TRBJ2-7; D is perhaps TRBD2 (6 bases). Deletions cut 2 bases from V and 0 bases from J, with 14 bases between. Germline V lookup: CDR1 SGHTA, CDR2 FQGNSA. CDR3 size: 16 residues. The CDR3 DNA follows: TGTGCCAGCAGCTTAAACCCCGGGAGACTCTCCTACGAGCAGTACTTC. It encodes CASSLNPGRLSYEQYF.

The sample holds many counts of this clonotype. CDR3 region: CSASPPGLNSPLHF. For the CDR3, the DNA is TGCAGTGCTTCACCTCCGGGACTTAATTCACCCCTCCACTTT. The J gene is TRBJ1-6, the V gene TRBV20-1; the D gene is possibly TRBD1 (5 bases). The CDR3 has 14 amino acids. Germline values: CDR1 DFQATT, CDR2 SNEGSKA (reference sequence). V lost 5 bases and J 6 bases, leaving 14 bases between the germline ends.

At least ten counts were recorded for this clonotype. The chain combines TRBV2 with TRBJ2-7; 9 bases match TRBD2. CDR3 length equals 14 residues. V gave up 5 bases and J gave up 1 base; unmatched junction bases: 3. Germline CDR1 reads SNHLY; CDR2 reads FYNNEI. CDR3 sequence (DNA): TGTGCCAGCAGTAGTAGCGGGAGATCCTACGAGCAGTACTTC. This codes for CASSSSGRSYEQYF.

This clonotype was picked up a small number of times. The chain links TRBV30 to TRBJ2-5; D is undetermined. The V end lost 5 bases, the J end lost 3 bases, and 19 bases lay between the germline ends. The CDR3 contains 15 residues. Germline V gene data show CDR1 as GTSNPN and CDR2 as SVGIG (reference sequence). CDR3 region: CAWGPGTRAEETQYF. The CDR3, as DNA: TGTGCCTGGGGGCCGGGCACTCGGGCGGAAGAGACCCAGTACTTC.

At least ten counts were recorded for this clonotype. CDR3 in amino acids: CASSGTRNEQYF. CDR3 nucleotide sequence: TGTGCCAGCAGCGGGACCCGTAACGAGCAGTACTTC. The chain employs TRBV27 and TRBJ2-7, with D perhaps matching TRBD1 or TRBD2 (5 bases each). V was shortened by 6 bases and J by 5 bases, with 11 bases between the two germline ends. The CDR3 has 12 amino acids. Germline-derived CDR1 and CDR2 are MNHEY and SMNVEV (reference sequence).

The chain uses TRBV5-1 and TRBJ2-5; tentative D call: TRBD1 (5 bases). This CDR3 spans 14 amino acids. The V and J ends lost 4 bases and 5 bases respectively, with 15 bases between them. Germline V gene sequence: CDR1 SGHRS, CDR2 YFSETQ. The CDR3 nucleotides are TGCGCCAGCAGCCCAGGGAATAACGCGGAGACCCAGTACTTC. It encodes CASSPGNNAETQYF. The variable domain in full, with the rest retrieved from reference TRBV5-1 and TRBJ2-5, is KAGVTQTPRYLIKTRGQQVTLSCSPISGHRSVSWYQQTPGQGLQFLFEYFSETQRNKGNFPGRFSGRQFSNSRSEMNVSTLELGDSALYLCASSPGNNAETQYFGPGTRLLVL.

DNA for the CDR3: TGTGCCAGCAGGGCTGACAGGGTCGGCTACACCTTC. It codes for CASRADRVGYTF. The chain is built from TRBV11-2 and TRBJ1-2, with 7 bases aligning to TRBD1. CDR3 length equals 12 residues. Per germline, CDR1 SGHAT and CDR2 FQNNGV. The trim removed 6 bases at V and 8 bases at J, leaving 6 bases unmatched.

In its sample, this clonotype was seen a few times. The gene calls are TRBV6-6 and TRBJ1-1; tentative D call: TRBD1 (5 bases). There are 14 residues in the CDR3. The germline V gene has CDR1 MNHNY and CDR2 SVGAGI (reference sequence). The V and J ends lost 0 bases and 5 bases respectively, with 10 bases between them. CDR3 nucleotide sequence: TGTGCCAGCAGTTACTCTGGGGAGGGGACTGAAGCTTTCTTT. Translating gives CASSYSGEGTEAFF.

V is TRBV10-3 and J is TRBJ1-4; 9 nucleotides match TRBD1. CDR3 length: 13 residues. The germline V gene encodes CDR1 ENHRY and CDR2 SYGVKD. V was clipped by 10 bases and J by 5 bases; unmatched bases: 5. This chain's CDR3 is CASRGQGNEKLFF. DNA for the CDR3: TGTGCCAGCCGGGGACAGGGAAATGAAAAACTGTTTTTT.

This clonotype was counted ten times or more. The chain carries TRBV29-1 and TRBJ2-7; D remains unclear. The V and J ends lost 1 base and 4 bases respectively, with 14 bases between them. This CDR3 comprises 14 residues. Germline CDR1 is SQVTM and CDR2 is ANQGSEA. As DNA, the CDR3 is TGCAGCGTTGAAGTCAGAGGCAATTATTACGAGCAGTACTTC. Its protein is CSVEVRGNYYEQYF.

A word on this clonotype: The conserved phenylalanine or tryptophan normally closing the CDR3 is absent here, so this likely arose from a read error. No DNA is shown, since the ends of the CDR3 on it are uncertain; the CDR3 is the one TCRdb lists. The V gene is TRBV7-6, the J gene TRBJ2-7; no DNA check was done on the table's D call, TRBD1. Looked up from germline, CDR1 is SGHVS and CDR2 is FNYEAQ. Including both end residues, the CDR3 is 9 amino acids long. CDR3 residues: CASSATLTG.

V and J are TRBV19 and TRBJ1-1, with 7 bases that match TRBD1. The CDR3 loop spans 13 amino acids. Trimming took 7 bases from V and 5 from J; bases not matched to a gene: 7. Germline V gene sequence: CDR1 LNHDA, CDR2 SQIVND (reference sequence). The CDR3 DNA sequence: TGTGCCAGTACAACAACAGGGGTTACTGAAGCTTTCTTT. Residues: CASTTTGVTEAFF.

This chain uses TRBV10-3 with TRBJ2-3; the match to TRBD1 covers 9 bases. Unmatched junction bases numbered 4, after V lost 10 bases and J lost 2 bases. Germline V gene sequence: CDR1 ENHRY, CDR2 SYGVKD. The CDR3 sequence is 13 residues long. The chain's CDR3 is CASGQGNTDTQYF. The CDR3 DNA reads TGTGCCAGCGGACAGGGGAACACAGATACGCAGTATTTT.

V gene TRBV5-1 combines with J gene TRBJ2-6; no clear D. The V gene's germline CDR1 is SGHRS and CDR2 YFSETQ. CDR3 length equals 17 residues. V was cut by 0 bases and J by 4 bases, with 14 bases left in between. The CDR3 reads CASSLGPRAFGANVLTF. Written as DNA, the CDR3 is TGCGCCAGCAGCTTGGGACCTAGGGCGTTCGGGGCCAACGTCCTGACTTTC.

CDR3 region: CASSRDRADYGYTF. The CDR3 region has the DNA TGTGCCAGCAGCCGGGACAGGGCGGACTATGGCTACACCTTC. This chain links TRBV28 with TRBJ1-2; the match to TRBD1 covers 9 bases. The CDR3 has 14 amino acids. Looked up from germline, CDR1 is MDHEN and CDR2 is SYDVKM. Trimming took 6 bases from V and 3 from J; bases not matched to a gene: 5.

The rearrangement links TRBV19 to TRBJ1-2; D gene uncertain. The germline gives CDR1 LNHDA, CDR2 SQIVND (reference sequence). Between the trimmed V and J ends, which lost 2 bases and 7 bases, there was a span of 11 bases. This CDR3 region has 13 residues. The chain's CDR3 is CASSIKGIRGYTF. CDR3 DNA sequence: TGTGCCAGTAGTATAAAAGGGATCCGTGGCTACACCTTC.

This clonotype has only one observation. The CDR3 DNA reads as TGCGCCAGCAGTGCCGGAGGGGGGGGTTCTCAGCATTTT. Protein: CASSAGGGGSQHF. The rearrangement uses TRBV10-2 and TRBJ1-5, with D tentatively TRBD1 (6 bases). CDR1 is WSHSY and CDR2 is SAAADI in the germline V gene. The CDR3 length is 13 residues. V shed 4 bases and J shed 13 bases, with 17 bases lying between them.

The chain recombines TRBV5-1 with TRBJ2-5; D uncertain. There are 15 residues in the CDR3. Germline V gene lookup returns CDR1 SGHRS and CDR2 YFSETQ. V lost 0 bases and J 1 base, leaving 10 bases between the germline ends. CDR3 protein: CASSLETTPQETQYF. CDR3 bases: TGCGCCAGCAGCTTGGAAACAACGCCCCAAGAGACCCAGTACTTC.

There are many counts of this clonotype. The rearrangement joins TRBV7-3 to TRBJ2-5; 10 bases are shared with TRBD2. Per the germline V gene, CDR1 is SGHTA and CDR2 is FQGTGA. V lost 5 bases to trimming and J lost 7 bases; unmatched junction nucleotides: 10. The CDR3 covers 15 residues. This chain's CDR3 is CASSNTSGKVGTQYF. In DNA, the CDR3 is TGTGCCAGCAGCAATACTAGCGGGAAGGTTGGGACCCAGTACTTC.